A selection of T cell receptor beta chains follows, all from one sample in a study of PD-L1 blockade in urothelial cancer. Only in-frame clones appear in the TCRdb table, and some are missing; sequencing was by immunoSEQ multiplex PCR. The sample shows 28,000 or so clones, about 88% of them seen only once. Source: PBMCs, taken around atezolizumab (anti-PD-L1) treatment. Receptor source: a man aged 55 to 70 with urothelial cancer. Each CDR3 is given with its conserved first and last residue. D genes are given only for firm matches. Expanded clones are given a class, and other clones once, few, many or no size at all.

CDR3nt	CDR3aa	d_gene	abundance	j_gene	v_gene
TGTGCCAGCAGTCCGGGGTTAGCGGGAGCGGGGGAGACCCAGTACTTC	CASSPGLAGAGETQYF	TRBD2	NA	TRBJ2-5	TRBV27
TGTGCCAGCAGTAGGGCAGGGGACGGAAAACTGTTTTTT	CASSRAGDGKLFF	NA	few	TRBJ1-4	TRBV27
TGTGCCAGTAGTTCCGGACTAGCTCCCTACGAGCAGTACTTC	CASSSGLAPYEQYF	TRBD2	NA	TRBJ2-7	TRBV19
TGTGCCAGCAGTACGGGACAGGGGGCTAGTGAAGCTTTCTTT	CASSTGQGASEAFF	TRBD1	NA	TRBJ1-1	TRBV6-1
TGTGCCAGCCGGGGGGGTTACACTAATGAAAAACTGTTTTTT	CASRGGYTNEKLFF	NA	NA	TRBJ1-4	TRBV7-9
TGTGCCAGCAGCGATTGGACAGGGGAAGGGGAGCAGTACTTC	CASSDWTGEGEQYF	TRBD1	NA	TRBJ2-7	TRBV5-6
TGTGCCAGCAGCGTGACAGGGGCGCAGGAAAAACTGTTTTTT	CASSVTGAQEKLFF	TRBD1	NA	TRBJ1-4	TRBV5-4
TGCAGCGGCGGGGACACCGGGGAGCTGTTTTTT	CSGGDTGELFF	NA	NA	TRBJ2-2	TRBV29-1
TGTGCCAGCTCACGGGGCGAGGGGGCTCTTAATTCACCCCTCCACTTT	CASSRGEGALNSPLHF	TRBD1	NA	TRBJ1-6	TRBV18
TGTGCCTGGAGTCTCCCAGTCCCCTACGAGCAGTACTTC	CAWSLPVPYEQYF	NA	NA	TRBJ2-7	TRBV30
TGTGCCAGCAGTTACTCCGAAGGGGCCTACGAGCAGTACTTC	CASSYSEGAYEQYF	NA	NA	TRBJ2-7	TRBV6-6
TGTGCCAGCAGTGACGGGACTAGCGGGAACAATGAGCAGTTCTTC	CASSDGTSGNNEQFF	TRBD2	NA	TRBJ2-1	TRBV2
TGTGCCAGCAGCGTGAGAGGCGTATTGAACACTGAAGCTTTCTTT	CASSVRGVLNTEAFF	NA	few	TRBJ1-1	TRBV28
TGTGCCAGCAGCTTACTAGCGGGGGGGTCCTACAATGAGCAGTTCTTC	CASSLLAGGSYNEQFF	TRBD2	NA	TRBJ2-1	TRBV11-2
TGTGCCAGTAGTATTACAGGAATCCAAGAGACCCAGTACTTC	CASSITGIQETQYF	NA	NA	TRBJ2-5	TRBV19
TGTGCCACCAGCACCGATCCGGACAGAGACCTCTCCTACGAGCAGTACTTC	CATSTDPDRDLSYEQYF	NA	NA	TRBJ2-7	TRBV15
TGCGCCAGCAGCCCGGGGGACAGGGCCGGATCCGGGGAGCTGTTTTTT	CASSPGDRAGSGELFF	TRBD1	NA	TRBJ2-2	TRBV5-1
TGCGCCAGCAGCCAAGATACTGGACAGCCTTTTTTC	CASSQDTGQPFF	NA	NA	TRBJ1-2	TRBV4-1
TGTGCAACTAGCGGGAGGGCCGGGTTTGGTTACACCGGGGAGCTGTTTTTT	CATSGRAGFGYTGELFF	TRBD2	NA	TRBJ2-2	TRBV28
TGTGCCAGCAGCCAACTGACAGGGGGGAACACTGAAGCTTTCTTT	CASSQLTGGNTEAFF	TRBD1	NA	TRBJ1-1	TRBV7-2
TGTGCCTGGAGTGCGGGAGTGAACACCGGGGAGCTGTTTTTT	CAWSAGVNTGELFF	NA	NA	TRBJ2-2	TRBV30
TGTGCCAGCAGCTGGGGACATTCTGGGGCCAACGTCCTGACTTTC	CASSWGHSGANVLTF	NA	NA	TRBJ2-6	TRBV5-8
TGTGCCAGCAGTCCCAGACTAGCGGGAGGCAACGGGGAGCTGTTTTTT	CASSPRLAGGNGELFF	TRBD2	NA	TRBJ2-2	TRBV27
TGTGCCAGCTCTCAAGGGGGCGACTATGGCTACACCTTC	CASSQGGDYGYTF	TRBD1	NA	TRBJ1-2	TRBV18
TGTGCCAGCTCACCTGGGGAGCAGCCCCAGCATTTT	CASSPGEQPQHF	NA	few	TRBJ1-5	TRBV18
TGCGCCAGCAGCTTGGCCTGGGCTAGCGGGAGCCGCGAGCAGTACTTC	CASSLAWASGSREQYF	TRBD2	once	TRBJ2-7	TRBV5-1
TGTGCCAGTAGTAACTCCATTGGGACAGGGGTATCGTATGGCTACACCTTC	CASSNSIGTGVSYGYTF	TRBD1	NA	TRBJ1-2	TRBV19
TGTGCCAGCAGCGGGGGGACAGGGAGCAATCAGCCCCAGCATTTT	CASSGGTGSNQPQHF	TRBD1	NA	TRBJ1-5	TRBV5-6
TGTGCCAGCAGCTTCCCCAGCGGGGGGGACAATGAGCAGTTCTTC	CASSFPSGGDNEQFF	TRBD2	NA	TRBJ2-1	TRBV5-4
TGTGCCAGCAGCTGGACAGGGACCACCGGGCACAATGAGCAGTTCTTC	CASSWTGTTGHNEQFF	TRBD1	NA	TRBJ2-1	TRBV7-2
TGTGCCTGGCGTAACGGGGACAGCGCTAACACTGAAGCTTTCTTT	CAWRNGDSANTEAFF	TRBD1	NA	TRBJ1-1	TRBV30
TGCGCCAGCAGGGACAGAAAAAATGAAAAACTGTTTTTT	CASRDRKNEKLFF	NA	NA	TRBJ1-4	TRBV5-1
TGTGCCAGCAGCCAGGTGAACTATGGCTACACCTTC	CASSQVNYGYTF	NA	NA	TRBJ1-2	TRBV7-2